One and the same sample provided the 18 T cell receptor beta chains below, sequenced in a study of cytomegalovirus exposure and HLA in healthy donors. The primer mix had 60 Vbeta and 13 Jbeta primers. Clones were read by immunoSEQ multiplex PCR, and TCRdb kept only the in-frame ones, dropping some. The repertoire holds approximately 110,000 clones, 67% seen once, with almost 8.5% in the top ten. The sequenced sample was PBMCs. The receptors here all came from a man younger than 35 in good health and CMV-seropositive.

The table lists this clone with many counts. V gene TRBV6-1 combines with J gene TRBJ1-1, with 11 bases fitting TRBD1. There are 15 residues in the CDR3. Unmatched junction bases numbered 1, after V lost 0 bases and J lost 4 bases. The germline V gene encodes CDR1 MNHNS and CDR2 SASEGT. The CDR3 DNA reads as TGTGCCAGCAGTGAAGCCGGACAGGGGGCCACTGAAGCTTTCTTT. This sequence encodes CASSEAGQGATEAFF.

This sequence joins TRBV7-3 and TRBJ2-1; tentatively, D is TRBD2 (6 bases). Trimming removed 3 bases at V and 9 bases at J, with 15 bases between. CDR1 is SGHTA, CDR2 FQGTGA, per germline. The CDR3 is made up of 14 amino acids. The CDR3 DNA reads TGTGCCAGCAGCTTTCTGGGGGGTGTCGGTGAGCAGTTCTTC. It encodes CASSFLGGVGEQFF.

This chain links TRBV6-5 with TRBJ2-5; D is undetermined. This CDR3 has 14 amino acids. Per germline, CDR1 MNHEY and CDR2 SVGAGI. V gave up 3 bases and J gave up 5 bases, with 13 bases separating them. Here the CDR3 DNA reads TGTGCCAGCAGTTATCGGTCCACCCGGGAGACCCAGTACTTC. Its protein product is CASSYRSTRETQYF.

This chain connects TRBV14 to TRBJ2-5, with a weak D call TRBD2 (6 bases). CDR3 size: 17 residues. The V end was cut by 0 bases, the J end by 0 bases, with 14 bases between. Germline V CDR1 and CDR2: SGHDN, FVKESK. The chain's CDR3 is CASSQDRRARYQETQYF. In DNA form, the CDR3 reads TGTGCCAGCAGCCAAGATCGGAGGGCGAGGTACCAAGAGACCCAGTACTTC.

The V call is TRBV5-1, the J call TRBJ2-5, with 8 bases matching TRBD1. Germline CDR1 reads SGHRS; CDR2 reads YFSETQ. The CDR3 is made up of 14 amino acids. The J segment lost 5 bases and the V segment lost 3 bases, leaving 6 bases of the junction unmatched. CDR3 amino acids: CASSSGQGQETQYF. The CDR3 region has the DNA TGCGCCAGCAGCTCCGGACAGGGTCAGGAGACCCAGTACTTC. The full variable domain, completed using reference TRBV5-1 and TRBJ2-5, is KAGVTQTPRYLIKTRGQQVTLSCSPISGHRSVSWYQQTPGQGLQFLFEYFSETQRNKGNFPGRFSGRQFSNSRSEMNVSTLELGDSALYLCASSSGQGQETQYFGPGTRLLVL.

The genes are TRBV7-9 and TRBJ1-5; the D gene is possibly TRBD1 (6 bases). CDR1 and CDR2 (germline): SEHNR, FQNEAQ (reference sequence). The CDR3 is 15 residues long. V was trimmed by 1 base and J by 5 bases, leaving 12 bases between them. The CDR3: CASSLGTVRDQPQHF. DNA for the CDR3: TGTGCCAGCAGCTTAGGGACAGTGCGCGATCAGCCCCAGCATTTT.

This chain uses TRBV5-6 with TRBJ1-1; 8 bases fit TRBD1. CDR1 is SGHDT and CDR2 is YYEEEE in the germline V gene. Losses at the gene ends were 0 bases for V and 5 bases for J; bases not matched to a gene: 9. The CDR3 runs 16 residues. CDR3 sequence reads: CASSLGQGAQETEAFF. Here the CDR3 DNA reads TGTGCCAGCAGCTTGGGGCAGGGGGCGCAGGAGACTGAAGCTTTCTTT.

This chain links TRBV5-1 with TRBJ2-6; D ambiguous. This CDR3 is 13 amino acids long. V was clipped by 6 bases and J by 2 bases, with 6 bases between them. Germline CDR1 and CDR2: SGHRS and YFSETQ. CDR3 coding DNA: TGCGCCAGCAACATGGCTGGGGCCAACGTCCTGACTTTC. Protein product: CASNMAGANVLTF.

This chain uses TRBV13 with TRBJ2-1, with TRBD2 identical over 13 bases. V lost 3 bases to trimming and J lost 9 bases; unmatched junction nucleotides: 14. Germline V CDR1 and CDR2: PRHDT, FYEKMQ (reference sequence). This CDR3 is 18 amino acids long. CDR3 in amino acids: CASSLGLAGKRANSEQFF. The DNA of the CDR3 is TGTGCCAGCAGCTTGGGACTAGCGGGGAAACGGGCCAACAGTGAGCAGTTCTTC.

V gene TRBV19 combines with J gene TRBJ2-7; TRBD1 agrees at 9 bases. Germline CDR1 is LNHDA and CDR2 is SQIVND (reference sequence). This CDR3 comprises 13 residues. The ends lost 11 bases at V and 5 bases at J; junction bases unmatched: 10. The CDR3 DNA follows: TGTGCCCACCGGGACAGGGAATCCAACGAGCAGTACGTC. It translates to CAHRDRESNEQYV.

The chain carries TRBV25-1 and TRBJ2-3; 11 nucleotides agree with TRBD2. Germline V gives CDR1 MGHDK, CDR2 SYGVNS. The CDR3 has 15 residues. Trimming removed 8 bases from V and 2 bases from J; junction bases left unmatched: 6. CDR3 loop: CASATLAGDTDTQYF. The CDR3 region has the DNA TGTGCCAGCGCAACACTAGCGGGGGACACAGATACGCAGTATTTT.

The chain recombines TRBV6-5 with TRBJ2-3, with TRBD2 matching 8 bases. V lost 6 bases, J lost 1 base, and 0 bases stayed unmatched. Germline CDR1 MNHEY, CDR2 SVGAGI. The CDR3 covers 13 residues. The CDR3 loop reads CASRLAGTDTQYF. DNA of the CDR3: TGTGCCAGCAGACTAGCGGGCACAGATACGCAGTATTTT.

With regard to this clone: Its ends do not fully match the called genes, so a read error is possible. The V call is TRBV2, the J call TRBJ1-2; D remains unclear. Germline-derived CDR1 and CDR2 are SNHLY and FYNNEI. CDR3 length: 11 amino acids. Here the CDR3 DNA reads TGTGCCAGCAGTGGGTTAAGTAAAGAGGACTTC. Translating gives CASSGLSKEDF.

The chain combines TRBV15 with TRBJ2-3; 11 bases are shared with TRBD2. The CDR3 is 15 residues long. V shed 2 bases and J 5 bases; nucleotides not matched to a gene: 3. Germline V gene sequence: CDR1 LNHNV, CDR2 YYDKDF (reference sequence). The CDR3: CATSRLGLAGDTQYF. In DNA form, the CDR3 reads TGTGCCACCAGCAGACTCGGACTAGCGGGAGATACGCAGTATTTT.

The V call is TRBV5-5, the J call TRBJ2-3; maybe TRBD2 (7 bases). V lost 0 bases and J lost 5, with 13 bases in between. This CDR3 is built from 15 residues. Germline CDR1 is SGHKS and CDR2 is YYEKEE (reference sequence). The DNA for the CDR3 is TGTGCCAGCAGCTTGGTTAGGGGGGGCCAAGATACGCAGTATTTT. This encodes CASSLVRGGQDTQYF.

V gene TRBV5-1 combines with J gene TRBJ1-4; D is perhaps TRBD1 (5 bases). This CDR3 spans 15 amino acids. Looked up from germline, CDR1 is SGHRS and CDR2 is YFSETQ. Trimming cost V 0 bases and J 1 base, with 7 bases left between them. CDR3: CASSLEGRTNEKLFF. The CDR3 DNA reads TGCGCCAGCAGCTTGGAGGGGCGAACTAATGAAAAACTGTTTTTT.

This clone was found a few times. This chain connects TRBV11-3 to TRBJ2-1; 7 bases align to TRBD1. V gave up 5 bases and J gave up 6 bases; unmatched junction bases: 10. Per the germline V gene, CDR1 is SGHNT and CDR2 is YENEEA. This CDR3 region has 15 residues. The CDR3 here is CASSLQGLGRNEQFF. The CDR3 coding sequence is TGTGCCAGCAGCCTACAGGGGTTAGGGCGCAATGAGCAGTTCTTC.

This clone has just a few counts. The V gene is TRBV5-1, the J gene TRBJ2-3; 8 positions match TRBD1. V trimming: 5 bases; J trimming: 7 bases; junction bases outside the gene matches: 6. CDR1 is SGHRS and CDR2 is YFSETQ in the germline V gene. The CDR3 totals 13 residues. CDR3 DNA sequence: TGCGCCAGCAGTCAGGACAGGGTTTATACGCAGTATTTT. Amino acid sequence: CASSQDRVYTQYF.